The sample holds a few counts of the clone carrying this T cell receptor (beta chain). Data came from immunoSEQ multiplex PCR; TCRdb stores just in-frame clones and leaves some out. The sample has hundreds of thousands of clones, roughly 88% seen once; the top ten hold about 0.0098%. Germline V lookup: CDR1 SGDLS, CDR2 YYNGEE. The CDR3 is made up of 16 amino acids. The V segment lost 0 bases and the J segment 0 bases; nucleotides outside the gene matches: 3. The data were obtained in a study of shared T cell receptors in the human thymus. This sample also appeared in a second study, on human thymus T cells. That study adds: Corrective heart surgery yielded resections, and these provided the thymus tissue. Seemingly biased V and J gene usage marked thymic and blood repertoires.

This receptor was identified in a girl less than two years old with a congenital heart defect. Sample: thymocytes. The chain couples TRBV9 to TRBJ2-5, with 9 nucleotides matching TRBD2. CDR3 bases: TGTGCCAGCAGCGTAGTTTCTAGCGGGGACCAAGAGACCCAGTACTTC. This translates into CASSVVSSGDQETQYF.